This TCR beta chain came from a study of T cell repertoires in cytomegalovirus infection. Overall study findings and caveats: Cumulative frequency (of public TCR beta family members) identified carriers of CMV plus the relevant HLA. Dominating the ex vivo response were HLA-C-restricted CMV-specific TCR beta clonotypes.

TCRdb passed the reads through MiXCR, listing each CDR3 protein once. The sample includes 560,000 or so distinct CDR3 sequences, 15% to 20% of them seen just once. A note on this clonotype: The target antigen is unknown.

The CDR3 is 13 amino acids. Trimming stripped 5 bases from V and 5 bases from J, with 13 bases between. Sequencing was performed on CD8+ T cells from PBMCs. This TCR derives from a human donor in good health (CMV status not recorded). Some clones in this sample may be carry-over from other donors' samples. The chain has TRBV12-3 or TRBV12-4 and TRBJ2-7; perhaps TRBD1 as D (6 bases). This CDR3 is CASSRLQGHEQYF. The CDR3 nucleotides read TGTGCCAGCAGTCGACTACAGGGTCACGAGCAGTACTTC.